Given below is one T cell receptor beta chain in context. Its specificity is not known. These data are taken from a study of T cell responses to AZD1222 COVID-19 vaccine. Regarding the study as a whole: The CD4 TCRs associated with vaccination extended across spike and predominated at 160-218 and 743-854. Females made up more of the donors, who were largely white British, and clonal diversity may have come out too low. It was only after the peak T cell response that any repertoires were sampled.

The protocol was immunoSEQ multiplex PCR, while the TCRdb copy is restricted to in-frame clones and leaves out a portion. The data hold about 150,000 clones, with around 92% observed a single time. The CDR3 length is 15 residues. In germline, CDR1 is SGDLS, CDR2 YYNGEE. Trimming took 0 bases from V and 4 from J; bases not matched to a gene: 3. The rearrangement links TRBV9 to TRBJ1-2; 10 nucleotides line up with TRBD1. Here the sequenced sample was peripheral blood, taken on day 0 of AZD1222 vaccination. The TCR comes from an adult in good health. CDR3 protein: CASSVGQGAFYGYTF. The CDR3 DNA sequence: TGTGCCAGCAGCGTAGGACAGGGGGCTTTCTATGGCTACACCTTC.